In its sample, the clone carrying this T cell receptor (beta chain) ranks as medium-sized (0.01 to 0.1%). As yet, its antigen is unknown. Germline lookup yields CDR1 LNHDA and CDR2 SQIVND (reference sequence). V dropped 3 bases and J dropped 5 bases, with 8 bases sitting between them. The CDR3 is made up of 14 amino acids. The sample belongs to a study of T and B cells in COVID-19 patients. Regarding the study as a whole: Patients with COVID-19 reportedly showed strongly skewed T cell receptor beta variable and joining gene usage.

Multiplex PCR with BIOMED2 TRB-A/B primer pools amplified TRB rearrangements. TCRdb redid the calling of the multiplex PCR reads with MiXCR, one entry per CDR3 protein. The data contain around 19,000 distinct CDR3 sequences, around 35% of them seen just once; the ten biggest clones take up about 17%. Each TRB amplification used roughly 220-550 ng of genomic DNA from blood. The origin of this receptor is a human donor with active COVID-19. The V call is TRBV19, the J call TRBJ1-6; the D is unclear. Sequencing was performed on blood. As DNA, the CDR3 is TGTGCCAGTAGTATCCAGGCAAATAATTCACCCCTCCACTTT. It specifies CASSIQANNSPLHF.